This passage covers 14 T cell receptor beta chains from one sample sequenced in a study of T cells in Graves' hyperthyroidism and ophthalmopathy. Amplified TCR beta CDR3 regions came from RNA transcripts. HTBI primers drove first-round RT-PCR of the TCR CDR3. MiXCR, run by TCRdb on the multiplex PCR reads, gives a single entry per CDR3 protein. The sample has some 620,000 distinct CDR3 sequences; around 15% are singletons. The specimen sequenced was blood. These receptors all stem from a woman in her twenties or thirties with Graves' hyperthyroidism.

This clonotype has ten or more counts. The V gene is TRBV2, the J gene TRBJ2-1; 11 positions match TRBD2. V dropped 6 bases and J dropped 9; count of bases not matched to a gene: 4. Germline CDR1 reads SNHLY; CDR2 reads FYNNEI. The CDR3 totals 13 residues. The CDR3: CASSLAGGVEQFF. For the CDR3, the DNA is TGTGCCAGCAGCTTAGCGGGAGGGGTTGAGCAGTTCTTC.

The chain recombines TRBV7-9 with TRBJ2-1; a possible D gene is TRBD1 (6 bases). Germline V gives CDR1 SEHNR, CDR2 FQNEAQ (reference sequence). This CDR3 is 15 amino acids long. Between the trimmed V and J ends, which lost 0 bases and 5 bases, there was a span of 11 bases. This chain's CDR3 is CASSLAQGRHNEQFF. The CDR3 region has the DNA TGTGCCAGCAGCTTAGCGCAGGGGAGACACAATGAGCAGTTCTTC. Full variable domain (outside the CDR3, taken from reference TRBV7-9 and TRBJ2-1): DTGVSQNPRHKITKRGQNVTFRCDPISEHNRLYWYRQTLGQGPEFLTYFQNEAQLEKSRLLSDRFSAERPKGSFSTLEIQRTEQGDSAMYLCASSLAQGRHNEQFFGPGTRLTVL.

Ten or more counts support this clonotype. This rearrangement joins TRBV2 to TRBJ1-5; weak D call: TRBD1 (5 bases). V gave up 6 bases and J gave up 5 bases, with 14 bases separating them. CDR3 length: 14 residues. The germline CDR1 and CDR2 sequences are SNHLY and FYNNEI. The CDR3 reads CASSPRRGDQPQHF. CDR3 nucleotides: TGTGCCAGCAGCCCTAGAAGAGGGGATCAGCCCCAGCATTTT. The full variable domain, completed using reference TRBV2 and TRBJ1-5, is EPEVTQTPSHQVTQMGQEVILRCVPISNHLYFYWYRQILGQKVEFLVSFYNNEISEKSEIFDDQFSVERPDGSNFTLKIRSTKLEDSAMYFCASSPRRGDQPQHFGDGTRLSIL.

This chain uses TRBV7-2 with TRBJ2-3; 14 bases match TRBD2. The CDR3 is 18 residues long. The germline CDR1 and CDR2 sequences are SGHTA and FQGNSA. V lost 5 bases to trimming and J lost 6 bases; unmatched junction nucleotides: 13. This chain's CDR3 is CASSLQTSGRGVRDTQYF. CDR3 nucleotides: TGTGCCAGCAGCCTTCAGACTAGCGGGAGGGGGGTAAGGGATACGCAGTATTTT. Supplemented by reference TRBV7-2 and TRBJ2-3, the full variable domain reads GAGVSQSPSNKVTEKGKDVELRCDPISGHTALYWYRQSLGQGLEFLIYFQGNSAPDKSGLPSDRFSAERTGGSVSTLTIQRTQQEDSAVYLCASSLQTSGRGVRDTQYFGPGTRLTVL.

This clonotype occurred many times. The rearrangement joins TRBV2 to TRBJ2-7; 9 bases are shared with TRBD2. V lost 4 bases to trimming and J lost 3 bases; unmatched junction nucleotides: 1. Germline loops: CDR1 SNHLY, CDR2 FYNNEI. This CDR3 has 13 residues. CDR3 DNA sequence: TGTGCCAGCAGTGTAGCGGGAGTCTACGAGCAGTACTTC. Its translation: CASSVAGVYEQYF.

The table lists this clonotype with many counts. The chain has TRBV12-3 or TRBV12-4 and TRBJ2-7; 12 bases are a match to TRBD2. This CDR3 comprises 18 residues. V was pared by 1 base and J by 7 bases, with 14 bases of the junction left unmatched. The CDR3 sequence: CASSLGRTSGTHWREQYF. The CDR3 coding sequence is TGTGCCAGCAGTTTAGGGCGGACTAGCGGGACCCATTGGAGAGAGCAGTACTTC.

This clonotype was seen a handful of times. This chain connects TRBV30 to TRBJ2-3; D is perhaps TRBD1 or TRBD2 (6 bases each). V lost 5 bases and J 0 bases, leaving 12 bases between the germline ends. Germline V CDR1 and CDR2: GTSNPN, SVGIG (reference sequence). This CDR3 has 14 amino acids. CDR3 protein: CAWEGGASTDTQYF. Written as DNA, the CDR3 is TGTGCCTGGGAGGGGGGAGCTAGCACAGATACGCAGTATTTT.

This clonotype showed up just a few times. The chain joins TRBV30 to TRBJ2-2; D unresolved. The CDR3 is 12 residues long. V was cut by 3 bases and J by 6 bases, with 8 bases left in between. Germline V CDR1 and CDR2: GTSNPN, SVGIG (reference sequence). CDR3 nucleotide sequence: TGTGCCTGGAGATTCGGTTCCGGGGAGCTGTTTTTT. Residues: CAWRFGSGELFF.

In its sample, this clonotype was seen a few times. The V gene is TRBV19, the J gene TRBJ2-1; D call uncertain. Germline V CDR1 and CDR2: LNHDA, SQIVND (reference sequence). V shed 6 bases and J shed 6 bases, with 9 bases lying between them. The CDR3 is 12 residues long. The CDR3 DNA follows: TGTGCCAGTAGAACATACTTCAATGAGCAGTTCTTC. Translation gives CASRTYFNEQFF. Combining the CDR3 with reference TRBV19 and TRBJ2-1 gives the whole variable domain DGGITQSPKYLFRKEGQNVTLSCEQNLNHDAMYWYRQDPGQGLRLIYYSQIVNDFQKGDIAEGYSVSREKKESFPLTVTSAQKNPTAFYLCASRTYFNEQFFGPGTRLTVL.

This clonotype was observed a handful of times. J is TRBJ2-1 and V is TRBV14; D may match TRBD1 or TRBD2 (5 bases each). The CDR3 is 14 amino acids. Germline assignment: CDR1 SGHDN and CDR2 FVKESK. V was clipped by 4 bases and J by 5 bases, with 12 bases between them. CDR3 nucleotide sequence: TGTGCCAGCAGCCCGAGGGGTCCGCACAATGAGCAGTTCTTC. Translated: CASSPRGPHNEQFF.

The genes are TRBV5-1 and TRBJ2-1; D is perhaps TRBD2 (6 bases). Germline loops: CDR1 SGHRS, CDR2 YFSETQ. The V gene lost 0 bases and the J gene lost 10 bases, with 29 bases spanning the gap. This CDR3 is built from 19 residues. The CDR3 DNA sequence: TGCGCCAGCAGCTTGGGTCCGGAGCTAGCGTCCAAGGGGTCTCTCGAGCAGTTCTTC. This encodes CASSLGPELASKGSLEQFF.

The chain uses TRBV29-1 and TRBJ2-2, with 8 bases that match TRBD2. The trim removed 5 bases at V and 6 bases at J, leaving 2 bases unmatched. The CDR3 extends over 12 amino acids. Germline V CDR1 and CDR2: SQVTM, ANQGSEA. The CDR3 coding sequence is TGCAGCGTTCCCGGGGGGGCCGGGGAGCTGTTTTTT. Translation: CSVPGGAGELFF.

As DNA, the CDR3 is TGTGCCAGCAGAATGACTAACTGGGGCGAGCAGTACTTC. Its translation: CASRMTNWGEQYF. The genes are TRBV6-2 or TRBV6-3 and TRBJ2-7, with D possibly matching TRBD2 (5 bases). Germline loops: CDR1 MNHEY, CDR2 SVGEGT. The CDR3 has 13 amino acids. V lost 6 bases to trimming and J lost 6 bases, with 15 bases between them.

This clonotype was observed at least ten times. V and J are TRBV12-3 or TRBV12-4 and TRBJ1-1; TRBD1 might be the D (5 bases). This CDR3 region has 12 residues. V was trimmed by 4 bases and J by 8 bases, leaving 11 bases between them. The CDR3 protein is CASSWDRREAFF. The CDR3 nucleotides are TGTGCCAGCAGTTGGGACCGGCGGGAAGCTTTCTTT.